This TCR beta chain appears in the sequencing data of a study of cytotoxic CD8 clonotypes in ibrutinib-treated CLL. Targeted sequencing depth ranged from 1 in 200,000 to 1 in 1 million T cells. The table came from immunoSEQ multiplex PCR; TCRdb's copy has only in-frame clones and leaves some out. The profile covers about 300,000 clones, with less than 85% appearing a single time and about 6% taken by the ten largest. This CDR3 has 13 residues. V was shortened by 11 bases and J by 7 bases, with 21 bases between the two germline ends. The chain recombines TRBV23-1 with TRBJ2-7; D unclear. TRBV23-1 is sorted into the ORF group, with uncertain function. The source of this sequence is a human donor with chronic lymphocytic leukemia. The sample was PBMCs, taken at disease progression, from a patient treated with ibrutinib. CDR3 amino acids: CARPHGVLREQYF. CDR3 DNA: TGCGCCCGCCCTCATGGGGTTCTTCGGGAGCAGTACTTC.